The 20 T cell receptor beta chains presented below share a single source sample, sequenced in a study of blood T cell repertoires in COVID-19. Libraries were prepared by immunoSEQ multiplex PCR; TCRdb keeps only in-frame clonotypes and omits some of them. Of over 150,000 clones listed, about 88% are singletons. Sequencing used peripheral blood. The origin of the receptors is a man younger than 35 who had recovered from COVID-19.

This chain uses TRBV7-2 with TRBJ2-1, with TRBD2 identical over 7 bases. The germline CDR1 and CDR2 sequences are SGHTA and FQGNSA. This CDR3 is built from 12 residues. Trimming took 2 bases from V and 12 from J; bases not matched to a gene: 4. DNA of the CDR3: TGTGCCAGCAGCTTACGCGGGAGAGGGCAGTTCTTC. Its translation is CASSLRGRGQFF.

This clone was picked up one time. This chain connects TRBV7-6 to TRBJ1-3; D is uncertain. Trimming pared 5 bases from V and 0 bases from J, leaving 14 bases between. The CDR3 runs to 16 residues. Germline assignment: CDR1 SGHVS and CDR2 FNYEAQ. The CDR3 is CASSQSSYYSGNTIYF. The CDR3 nucleotides are TGTGCCAGCAGCCAATCTTCATACTACTCTGGAAACACCATATATTTT.

This chain links TRBV2 with TRBJ2-1; no definite D call. V lost 1 base to trimming and J lost 8 bases, with 12 bases between them. CDR1 and CDR2 from the germline V gene are SNHLY and FYNNEI. The CDR3 is 14 residues long. The CDR3, as DNA: TGTGCCAGCAGTGAAGGGCTAGGTTGGGATGAGCAGTTCTTC. Its translation: CASSEGLGWDEQFF.

The chain combines TRBV5-6 with TRBJ2-7; D is undetermined. The ends were cut back, 7 bases at V and 4 bases at J, with 9 bases in the middle. CDR1 is SGHDT, CDR2 YYEEEE, per germline. This CDR3 is 11 amino acids long. CDR3 residues: CASRNNYEQYF. CDR3 in DNA: TGTGCCAGCCGTAATAATTACGAGCAGTACTTC.

This clone was recorded once. This chain links TRBV5-1 with TRBJ1-1; D possibly corresponds to TRBD1 (5 bases). Trimming removed 4 bases at V and 1 base at J, with 11 bases between. Germline-derived CDR1 and CDR2 are SGHRS and YFSETQ. The CDR3 covers 14 residues. The CDR3 sequence: CASSQGGQNTEAFF. The DNA for the CDR3 is TGCGCCAGCAGCCAGGGAGGGCAGAACACTGAAGCTTTCTTT.

This chain uses TRBV15 with TRBJ1-6; D unresolved. The CDR3 loop spans 14 amino acids. V was shortened by 1 base and J by 9 bases, with 10 bases between the two germline ends. The V gene's germline CDR1 is LNHNV and CDR2 YYDKDF (reference sequence). CDR3 sequence reads: CATSRATAGSPLHF. CDR3 coding DNA: TGTGCCACCAGCAGAGCGACGGCGGGTTCACCCCTCCACTTT.

The chain links TRBV5-4 to TRBJ2-7; possibly TRBD2 for D (6 bases). The germline V and J ends were trimmed by 0 bases and 1 base, with 14 bases remaining between them. Germline V lookup: CDR1 SGHNT, CDR2 YYREEE (reference sequence). This CDR3 has 16 residues. DNA of the CDR3: TGTGCCAGCAGCTTGGATCTTCGCGGGGCATCCTACGAGCAGTACTTC. Translation: CASSLDLRGASYEQYF.

The chain has TRBV6-5 and TRBJ2-7; possibly TRBD1 for D (5 bases). CDR1 is MNHEY and CDR2 is SVGAGI in the germline V gene. The CDR3 spans 15 residues. V lost 0 bases, J lost 5 bases, and 14 bases lay in between. The CDR3 nucleotides read TGTGCCAGCAGTTACTCGCCCCAGGGTAGGGACGAGCAGTACTTC. It yields the protein CASSYSPQGRDEQYF.

The rearrangement links TRBV7-8 to TRBJ2-2; D perhaps matches TRBD1 (6 bases). V was pared by 5 bases and J by 1 base, with 8 bases between. Germline lookup yields CDR1 SGHVS and CDR2 FQNEAQ. The CDR3 length is 14 residues. As DNA, the CDR3 is TGTGCCAGCAGCCGGGACATGAACACCGGGGAGCTGTTTTTT. It specifies CASSRDMNTGELFF.

V and J are TRBV13 and TRBJ1-3, with unresolved D. From germline, CDR1 is PRHDT and CDR2 FYEKMQ (reference sequence). V lost 5 bases and J 5 bases, leaving 7 bases between the germline ends. CDR3 length: 12 amino acids. In nucleotides, the CDR3 is TGTGCCAGCAGCCCTAGAAGAAACACCATATATTTT. As protein: CASSPRRNTIYF.

V is TRBV4-3 and J is TRBJ2-1; perhaps TRBD2 as D (6 bases). This CDR3 has 15 amino acids. V was trimmed by 1 base and J by 3 bases, leaving 10 bases between them. Per the germline V gene, CDR1 is LGHNA and CDR2 is YSLEER. In nucleotides, the CDR3 is TGCGCCAGCAGCCAAGTAACGGGAGTCTACAATGAGCAGTTCTTC. The encoded protein is CASSQVTGVYNEQFF.

The rearrangement links TRBV6-5 to TRBJ1-2; D unclear. V was clipped by 6 bases and J by 5 bases, with 13 bases between them. This CDR3 has 13 residues. Germline loops: CDR1 MNHEY, CDR2 SVGAGI. The CDR3 DNA sequence: TGTGCCAGCAGCTCCGCCTCGGGGTATGGCTACACCTTC. It codes for CASSSASGYGYTF.

This chain uses TRBV30 with TRBJ1-1; 7 nucleotides line up with TRBD1. CDR1 is GTSNPN and CDR2 is SVGIG in the germline V gene (reference sequence). V lost 1 base to trimming and J lost 1 base; unmatched junction nucleotides: 6. This CDR3 has 15 amino acids. As DNA, the CDR3 is TGTGCCTGGAGTGAATGGACAGGTTCGAACACTGAAGCTTTCTTT. The encoded protein is CAWSEWTGSNTEAFF.

V is TRBV7-6 and J is TRBJ1-2; possibly TRBD1 for D (6 bases). In germline, CDR1 is SGHVS, CDR2 FNYEAQ. V was clipped by 5 bases and J by 3 bases, with 22 bases between them. The CDR3 length is 17 residues. Here the CDR3 reads CASSPSGGPLIHYGYTF. CDR3 nucleotide sequence: TGTGCCAGCAGCCCCTCGGGGGGGCCCCTAATTCACTATGGCTACACCTTC.

This clone was observed a few times. The V call is TRBV7-9, the J call TRBJ2-1, with 8 bases fitting TRBD1. Per the germline V gene, CDR1 is SEHNR and CDR2 is FQNEAQ (reference sequence). The CDR3 covers 14 residues. V dropped 9 bases and J dropped 3; count of bases not matched to a gene: 7. CDR3 region: CASTPDRGYNEQFF. The CDR3 DNA sequence: TGTGCCAGTACTCCCGACAGGGGCTACAATGAGCAGTTCTTC. Filled out from reference TRBV7-9 and TRBJ2-1, the complete variable domain reads DTGVSQNPRHKITKRGQNVTFRCDPISEHNRLYWYRQTLGQGPEFLTYFQNEAQLEKSRLLSDRFSAERPKGSFSTLEIQRTEQGDSAMYLCASTPDRGYNEQFFGPGTRLTVL.

V gene TRBV12-3 or TRBV12-4 combines with J gene TRBJ1-1; D gene unclear. This CDR3 spans 12 amino acids. V was cut by 5 bases and J by 11 bases, with 15 bases left in between. CDR3 DNA sequence: TGTGCCAGCAGTATAGGACGGAGGGAGGCTTTCTTT. It yields the protein CASSIGRREAFF.

The chain employs TRBV19 and TRBJ2-6; D gene ambiguous. The CDR3 contains 16 residues. CDR1 is LNHDA and CDR2 is SQIVND in the germline V gene (reference sequence). Trimming stripped 1 base from V and 0 bases from J, with 7 bases between. CDR3 protein: CASSIAFPSGANVLTF. The CDR3, as DNA: TGTGCCAGTAGTATAGCTTTCCCCTCTGGGGCCAACGTCCTGACTTTC.

The chain links TRBV11-2 to TRBJ2-1, with 8 bases aligning to TRBD2. The CDR3 runs to 16 residues. Germline-derived CDR1 and CDR2 are SGHAT and FQNNGV. V lost 1 base to trimming and J lost 5 bases; unmatched junction nucleotides: 7. CDR3 sequence reads: CASSLGTGGTHNEQFF. The DNA of the CDR3 is TGTGCCAGCAGCTTAGGAACGGGAGGGACTCACAATGAGCAGTTCTTC.

The rearrangement joins TRBV2 to TRBJ2-3, with 10 positions matching TRBD2. CDR1 is SNHLY and CDR2 is FYNNEI in the germline V gene. CDR3 length: 15 residues. Trimming at V came to 6 bases and at J to 8 bases, leaving 11 bases not matched to a gene. The chain's CDR3 is CASSPGGAGGSTQYF. The CDR3 DNA reads TGTGCCAGCAGCCCGGGCGGAGCGGGAGGGTCTACGCAGTATTTT.

CDR3 DNA sequence: TGTGCCAGCAGCTTAGTAGATCAGGGAAGCTATGGCTACACCTTC. This translates into CASSLVDQGSYGYTF. The V gene is TRBV7-2, the J gene TRBJ1-2; TRBD1 might be the D (5 bases). Germline V lookup: CDR1 SGHTA, CDR2 FQGNSA. Trimming stripped 1 base from V and 4 bases from J, with 13 bases between. The CDR3 is 15 amino acids.